This T cell receptor (beta chain) was recorded in a study of cytomegalovirus exposure and HLA in healthy donors. General study results and limits: V- and J-gene trimming in TCR beta was tied to a missense DCLRE1C variant by an analysis performed later. A list of 150 to 200 TCR beta chains associated with cytomegalovirus was given. Some V segments (TRBV6-2 and TRBV6-3 among them) were excluded as indistinguishable.

Comment on this clone: Its antigen is still unknown.

This PCR relied on a set of 60 Vbeta primers and 13 Jbeta primers. The assay was immunoSEQ multiplex PCR, and TCRdb's table has in-frame clones only and misses some. The sample records 80,000 to 100,000 clones, more than 60% being singletons. Germline CDR1 is SNHLY and CDR2 is FYNNEI. The V gene lost 6 bases and the J gene lost 7 bases, with 10 bases spanning the gap. This CDR3 contains 12 residues. Sequenced: PBMCs. This chain links TRBV2 with TRBJ2-1; TRBD1 might be the D (6 bases). This receptor was taken from a man aged 50 to 59 in good health and CMV-seronegative. CDR3 bases: TGTGCCAGCAGATCTACAGGGAATGAGCAGTTCTTC. Translated: CASRSTGNEQFF.